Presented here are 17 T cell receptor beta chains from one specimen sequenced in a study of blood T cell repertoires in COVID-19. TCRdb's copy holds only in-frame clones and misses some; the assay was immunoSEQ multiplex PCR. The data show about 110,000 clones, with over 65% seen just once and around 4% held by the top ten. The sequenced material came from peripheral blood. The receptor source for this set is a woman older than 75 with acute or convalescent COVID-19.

The CDR3 region has the DNA TGCGCCAGCAGCCCCGGACAGGGGTTTAACACCGGGGAGCTGTTTTTT. Encoded protein: CASSPGQGFNTGELFF. This chain connects TRBV5-1 to TRBJ2-2; 9 bases align to TRBD1. CDR1 and CDR2 from the germline V gene are SGHRS and YFSETQ. The CDR3 is 16 amino acids. Losses at the gene ends were 4 bases for V and 2 bases for J; bases not matched to a gene: 6.

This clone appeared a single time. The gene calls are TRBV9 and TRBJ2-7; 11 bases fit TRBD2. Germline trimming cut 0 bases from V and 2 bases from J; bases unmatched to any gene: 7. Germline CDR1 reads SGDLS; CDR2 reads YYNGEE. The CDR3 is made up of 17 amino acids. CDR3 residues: CASSVGDWTSGPYEQYF. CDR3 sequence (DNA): TGTGCCAGCAGCGTAGGCGATTGGACTAGCGGGCCCTACGAGCAGTACTTC.

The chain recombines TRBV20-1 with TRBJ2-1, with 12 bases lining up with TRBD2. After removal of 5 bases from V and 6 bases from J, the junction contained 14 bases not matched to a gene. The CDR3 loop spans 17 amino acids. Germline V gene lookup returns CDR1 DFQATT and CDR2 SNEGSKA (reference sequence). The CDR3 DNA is TGCAGTGCTGGTGGGACTAGCGGGCTCCTAAAGGGCAATGAGCAGTTCTTC. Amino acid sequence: CSAGGTSGLLKGNEQFF.

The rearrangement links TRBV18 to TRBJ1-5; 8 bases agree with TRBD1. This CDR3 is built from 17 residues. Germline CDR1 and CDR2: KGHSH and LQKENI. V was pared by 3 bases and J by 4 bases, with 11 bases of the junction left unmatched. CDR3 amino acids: CASSPMRTGWGNQPQHF. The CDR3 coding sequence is TGTGCCAGCTCACCGATGAGGACAGGGTGGGGGAATCAGCCCCAGCATTTT.

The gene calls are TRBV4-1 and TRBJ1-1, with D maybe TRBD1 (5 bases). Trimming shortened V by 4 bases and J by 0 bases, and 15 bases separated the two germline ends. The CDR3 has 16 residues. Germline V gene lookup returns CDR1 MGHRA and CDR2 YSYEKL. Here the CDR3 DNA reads TGCGCCAGCAGCCCCCCCAGGGAGGGGATGAACACTGAAGCTTTCTTT. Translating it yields CASSPPREGMNTEAFF.

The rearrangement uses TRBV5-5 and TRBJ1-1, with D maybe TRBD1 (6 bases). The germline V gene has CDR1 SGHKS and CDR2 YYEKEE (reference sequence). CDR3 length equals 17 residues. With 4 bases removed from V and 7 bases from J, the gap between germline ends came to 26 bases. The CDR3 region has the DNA TGTGCCAGCAGCCCCGTCGACCCCGGACAGCACCCAATTGAAGCTTTCTTT. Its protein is CASSPVDPGQHPIEAFF.

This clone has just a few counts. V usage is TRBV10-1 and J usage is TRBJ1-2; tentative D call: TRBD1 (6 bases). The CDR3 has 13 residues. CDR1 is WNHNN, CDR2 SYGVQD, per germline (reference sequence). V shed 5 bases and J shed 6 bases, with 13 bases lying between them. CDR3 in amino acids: CASSRGTFNGYTF. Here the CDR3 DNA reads TGCGCCAGCAGTAGAGGGACATTTAATGGCTACACCTTC.

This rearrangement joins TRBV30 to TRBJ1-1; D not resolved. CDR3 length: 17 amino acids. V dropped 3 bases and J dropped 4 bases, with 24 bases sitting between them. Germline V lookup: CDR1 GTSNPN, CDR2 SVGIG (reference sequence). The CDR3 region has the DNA TGTGCCTGGAGCCGACCGGGTCGGAACGTAGGAGGCACTGAAGCTTTCTTT. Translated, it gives CAWSRPGRNVGGTEAFF. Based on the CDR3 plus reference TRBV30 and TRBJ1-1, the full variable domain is SQTIHQWPATLVQPVGSPLSLECTVEGTSNPNLYWYRQAAGRGLQLLFYSVGIGQISSEVPQNLSASRPQDRQFILSSKKLLLSDSGFYLCAWSRPGRNVGGTEAFFGQGTRLTVV.

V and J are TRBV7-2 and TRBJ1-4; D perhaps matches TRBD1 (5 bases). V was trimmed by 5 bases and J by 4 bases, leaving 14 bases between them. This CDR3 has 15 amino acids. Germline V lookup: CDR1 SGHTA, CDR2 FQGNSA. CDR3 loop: CASSLGQHINEKLFF. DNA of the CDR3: TGTGCCAGCAGCCTCGGACAACACATTAATGAAAAACTGTTTTTT.

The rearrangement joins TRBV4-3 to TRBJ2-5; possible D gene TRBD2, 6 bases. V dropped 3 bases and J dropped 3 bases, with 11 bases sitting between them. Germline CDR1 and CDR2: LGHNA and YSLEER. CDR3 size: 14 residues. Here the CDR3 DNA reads TGCGCCAGCAGCCAGCTAACGGGAGAAGAGACCCAGTACTTC. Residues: CASSQLTGEETQYF.

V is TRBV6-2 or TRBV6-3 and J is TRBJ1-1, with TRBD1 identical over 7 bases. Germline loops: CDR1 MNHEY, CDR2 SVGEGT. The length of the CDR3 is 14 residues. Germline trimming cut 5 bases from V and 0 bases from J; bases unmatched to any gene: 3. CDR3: CASSPGQLNTEAFF. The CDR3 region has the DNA TGTGCCAGCAGTCCGGGACAGCTGAACACTGAAGCTTTCTTT.

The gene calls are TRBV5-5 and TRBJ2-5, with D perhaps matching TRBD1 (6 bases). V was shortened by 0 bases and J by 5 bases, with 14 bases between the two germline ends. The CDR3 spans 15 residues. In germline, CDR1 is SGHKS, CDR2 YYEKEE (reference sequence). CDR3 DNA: TGTGCCAGCAGCTTGGGACAGGCGACCTTTGAGACCCAGTACTTC. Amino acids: CASSLGQATFETQYF.

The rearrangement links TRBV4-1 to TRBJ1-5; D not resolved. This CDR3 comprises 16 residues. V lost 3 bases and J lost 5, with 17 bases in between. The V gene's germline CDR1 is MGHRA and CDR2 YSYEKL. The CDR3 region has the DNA TGCGCCAGCAGCCATCCTCCGAGGGATTGGGATCAGCCCCAGCATTTT. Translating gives CASSHPPRDWDQPQHF.

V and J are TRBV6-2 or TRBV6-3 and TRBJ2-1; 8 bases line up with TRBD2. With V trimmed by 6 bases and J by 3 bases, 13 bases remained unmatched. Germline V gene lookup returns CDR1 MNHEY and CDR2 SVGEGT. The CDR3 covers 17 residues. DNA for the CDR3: TGTGCCAGCAGCCCCCGGGACGGGAGGGCCTTCTACAATGAGCAGTTCTTC. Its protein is CASSPRDGRAFYNEQFF.

This CDR3 is CASGVGWTGQGRSQPQHF. The CDR3 DNA sequence: TGTGCCAGCGGGGTCGGTTGGACGGGACAGGGAAGAAGTCAGCCCCAGCATTTT. The rearrangement uses TRBV2 and TRBJ1-5; 9 bases map to TRBD1. There are 18 residues in the CDR3. The germline gives CDR1 SNHLY, CDR2 FYNNEI. V was pared by 8 bases and J by 6 bases, with 20 bases of the junction left unmatched. The whole variable domain, remainder taken from reference TRBV2 and TRBJ1-5, is EPEVTQTPSHQVTQMGQEVILRCVPISNHLYFYWYRQILGQKVEFLVSFYNNEISEKSEIFDDQFSVERPDGSNFTLKIRSTKLEDSAMYFCASGVGWTGQGRSQPQHFGDGTRLSIL.

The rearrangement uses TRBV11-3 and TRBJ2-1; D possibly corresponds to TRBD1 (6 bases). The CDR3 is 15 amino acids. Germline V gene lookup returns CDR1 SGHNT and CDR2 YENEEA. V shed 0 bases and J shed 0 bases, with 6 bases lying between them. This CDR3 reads CASSLDRGSYNEQFF. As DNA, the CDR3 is TGTGCCAGCAGCTTAGACAGGGGCTCCTACAATGAGCAGTTCTTC.

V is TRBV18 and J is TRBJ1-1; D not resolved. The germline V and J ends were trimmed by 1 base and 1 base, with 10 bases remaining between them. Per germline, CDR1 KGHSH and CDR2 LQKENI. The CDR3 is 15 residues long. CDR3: CASSPQEGANTEAFF. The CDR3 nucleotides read TGTGCCAGCTCACCACAGGAGGGCGCGAACACTGAAGCTTTCTTT. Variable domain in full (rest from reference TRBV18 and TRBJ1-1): NAGVMQNPRHLVRRRGQEARLRCSPMKGHSHVYWYRQLPEEGLKFMVYLQKENIIDESGMPKERFSAEFPKEGPSILRIQQVVRGDSAAYFCASSPQEGANTEAFFGQGTRLTVV.